Shown below are 13 T cell receptor beta chains from a single sample sequenced in a study of cytomegalovirus exposure and HLA in healthy donors. In the PCR, 60 Vbeta and 13 Jbeta primers were used. Clones were sequenced by immunoSEQ multiplex PCR, and TCRdb holds only the in-frame ones, with some missing. This repertoire includes about 130,000 clones. Material: PBMCs. The receptors shown here come from a woman aged 55-75 years in good health and CMV-seronegative.

The chain combines TRBV7-3 with TRBJ2-3, with TRBD1 matching 12 bases. V shed 8 bases and J 5 bases; nucleotides not matched to a gene: 2. The CDR3 is made up of 13 amino acids. Per germline, CDR1 SGHTA and CDR2 FQGTGA. The CDR3 loop reads CASGTGGQDTQYF. For the CDR3, the DNA is TGTGCCAGCGGGACAGGGGGCCAAGATACGCAGTATTTT.

V usage is TRBV7-3 and J usage is TRBJ2-1; 7 bases align to TRBD2. Germline V gene sequence: CDR1 SGHTA, CDR2 FQGTGA. Trimming at V came to 1 base and at J to 8 bases, leaving 14 bases not matched to a gene. This CDR3 contains 17 residues. The CDR3 region has the DNA TGTGCCAGCAGCTTAAGTGGAAGAGCGGGAAGAGGCGATGAGCAGTTCTTC. Residues: CASSLSGRAGRGDEQFF.

The V gene is TRBV19, the J gene TRBJ1-2, with 7 nucleotides matching TRBD1. The CDR3 sequence is 15 residues long. V trimming: 4 bases; J trimming: 4 bases; junction bases outside the gene matches: 9. Germline V gene sequence: CDR1 LNHDA, CDR2 SQIVND (reference sequence). The CDR3: CASSKQTGSFYGYTF. The CDR3 DNA follows: TGTGCCAGTAGTAAACAGACAGGGTCTTTCTATGGCTACACCTTC.

In regard to this clone: In the same sample, other DNA sequences code for this CDR3. The chain recombines TRBV27 with TRBJ1-6; unclear D gene. The CDR3 extends over 17 amino acids. CDR1 MNHEY and CDR2 SMNVEV come from the germline V gene (reference sequence). The CDR3 reads CATHVDGQGRRNSPLHF. The CDR3 bases are TGTGCTACGCATGTCGATGGCCAAGGCAGGAGGAATTCACCCCTCCACTTT.

V gene TRBV9 combines with J gene TRBJ1-3; 8 bases align to TRBD1. V lost 4 bases, J lost 7 bases, and 7 bases stayed unmatched. This CDR3 is 14 amino acids long. Germline assignment: CDR1 SGDLS and CDR2 YYNGEE. CDR3 in amino acids: CASSPRTGFNTIYF. The CDR3 region has the DNA TGTGCCAGCAGCCCTCGGACAGGGTTCAACACCATATATTTT.

The chain links TRBV18 to TRBJ2-7, with TRBD1 matching 9 bases. With V trimmed by 5 bases and J by 2 bases, 4 bases remained unmatched. Germline CDR1 KGHSH, CDR2 LQKENI. This CDR3 is 14 amino acids long. The CDR3 loop reads CASSNGQGTYEQYF. As DNA, the CDR3 is TGTGCCAGCTCAAACGGACAGGGGACCTACGAGCAGTACTTC. Complete variable domain (other parts from reference TRBV18 and TRBJ2-7): NAGVMQNPRHLVRRRGQEARLRCSPMKGHSHVYWYRQLPEEGLKFMVYLQKENIIDESGMPKERFSAEFPKEGPSILRIQQVVRGDSAAYFCASSNGQGTYEQYFGPGTRLTVT.

The rearrangement links TRBV16 to TRBJ1-5; D is unclear. The germline gives CDR1 KGHSY, CDR2 FQNENV. The V end was cut by 0 bases, the J end by 4 bases, with 13 bases between. The CDR3 is 16 residues long. CDR3 amino acids: CASSQSLTLTNQPQHF. CDR3 coding DNA: TGTGCCAGCAGCCAATCCTTAACACTGACTAATCAGCCCCAGCATTTT.

V gene TRBV9 combines with J gene TRBJ2-3, with 9 bases identical to TRBD2. Per germline, CDR1 SGDLS and CDR2 YYNGEE. This CDR3 spans 18 amino acids. V was clipped by 0 bases and J by 3 bases; unmatched bases: 11. CDR3 in amino acids: CASSVEGLGGGATDTQYF. CDR3 nucleotide sequence: TGTGCCAGCAGCGTAGAAGGACTTGGCGGGGGGGCGACAGATACGCAGTATTTT.

This chain connects TRBV18 to TRBJ1-1; D call uncertain. From germline, CDR1 is KGHSH and CDR2 LQKENI. V lost 0 bases to trimming and J lost 4 bases, with 15 bases between them. The CDR3 runs to 16 residues. The CDR3 spells CASSPPVTTETTEAFF. CDR3 DNA sequence: TGTGCCAGCTCACCACCGGTAACAACAGAGACCACTGAAGCTTTCTTT.

The chain couples TRBV5-1 to TRBJ2-5; no reliable D call. V lost 0 bases and J 5 bases, leaving 14 bases between the germline ends. Looked up from germline, CDR1 is SGHRS and CDR2 is YFSETQ. The CDR3 covers 15 residues. CDR3 DNA: TGCGCCAGCAGCTTGGGGTCAAACGTCGGGGAGACCCAGTACTTC. Translated, it gives CASSLGSNVGETQYF.

This sequence joins TRBV7-9 and TRBJ1-2, with D tentatively TRBD1 (6 bases). V was shortened by 5 bases and J by 4 bases, with 20 bases between the two germline ends. This CDR3 spans 16 amino acids. CDR1 and CDR2 from the germline V gene are SEHNR and FQNEAQ (reference sequence). The CDR3 DNA reads as TGTGCCAGCAGCGTACAGGGTAGCACAGGAGGCTATGGCTACACCTTC. Translating it yields CASSVQGSTGGYGYTF.

As DNA, the CDR3 is TGTGCCTGGAGCCGACAGGGCTCGATCCCCTCCTACGAGCAGTACTTC. Translated, it gives CAWSRQGSIPSYEQYF. The rearrangement joins TRBV30 to TRBJ2-5; TRBD1 matches at 7 bases. With the DNA end fitting TRBJ2-7 better, the J assignment may be wrong. The CDR3 runs to 16 residues. CDR1 GTSNPN and CDR2 SVGIG come from the germline V gene (reference sequence).

The V gene is TRBV30, the J gene TRBJ2-3; TRBD2 matches at 8 bases. CDR3 length equals 17 residues. Trimming at V came to 1 base and at J to 2 bases, leaving 11 bases not matched to a gene. Germline CDR1 is GTSNPN and CDR2 is SVGIG (reference sequence). In DNA, the CDR3 is TGTGCCTGGAGTGGGGGTAGCGGGGCGTATTTCACAGATACGCAGTATTTT. Translated: CAWSGGSGAYFTDTQYF.